Each of the 25 T cell receptor beta chains below was sequenced from the same sample in a study of blood T cell repertoires in COVID-19. Produced via immunoSEQ multiplex PCR; TCRdb's table is partial and in-frame only. The sample records about 180,000 clones, over 75% being singletons. Material for sequencing was peripheral blood. Every receptor here comes from a man aged 65 to 85 with active or convalescent COVID-19.

A single count supports this clone. V usage is TRBV14 and J usage is TRBJ2-7, with 11 bases matching TRBD2. The CDR3 spans 15 residues. Germline CDR1 and CDR2: SGHDN and FVKESK. J was trimmed by 3 bases and V by 6 bases; bases with no gene match: 7. CDR3 nucleotides: TGTGCCAGCAGAGAGACCGGGACTAGCGGCTACGAGCAGTACTTC. Its translation: CASRETGTSGYEQYF.

J is TRBJ2-7 and V is TRBV5-5; 10 bases are a match to TRBD1. The CDR3 extends over 16 amino acids. The V segment lost 0 bases and the J segment 2 bases; nucleotides outside the gene matches: 5. Germline V gives CDR1 SGHKS, CDR2 YYEKEE (reference sequence). CDR3 DNA sequence: TGTGCCAGCAGCTTGGCGGGGGGGACAGGGGCCTACGAGCAGTACTTC. Residues: CASSLAGGTGAYEQYF. The whole variable domain, remainder taken from reference TRBV5-5 and TRBJ2-7, is DAGVTQSPTHLIKTRGQQVTLRCSPISGHKSVSWYQQVLGQGPQFIFQYYEKEERGRGNFPDRFSARQFPNYSSELNVNALLLGDSALYLCASSLAGGTGAYEQYFGPGTRLTVT.

This clone was detected only once. The V call is TRBV7-9, the J call TRBJ1-3; 9 nucleotides align to TRBD1. Germline V gene data show CDR1 as SEHNR and CDR2 as FQNEAQ (reference sequence). With 5 bases clipped from V and 2 bases from J, the junction kept 4 bases outside the gene matches. The CDR3 length is 15 residues. Written as DNA, the CDR3 is TGTGCCAGCAGCGTACAGGGGGCACCTGGAAACACCATATATTTT. This gives the protein CASSVQGAPGNTIYF.

The rearrangement uses TRBV6-5 and TRBJ2-2; a possible D gene is TRBD1 (5 bases). The CDR3 sequence is 15 residues long. V lost 6 bases and J 4 bases, leaving 15 bases between the germline ends. CDR1 and CDR2 (germline): MNHEY, SVGAGI. DNA of the CDR3: TGTGCCAGCAGCCGCCTCAGGGTGAGCACCGGGGAGCTGTTTTTT. Translating gives CASSRLRVSTGELFF.

This clone is medium-sized within its sample. V usage is TRBV5-6 and J usage is TRBJ2-7; D is perhaps TRBD2 (5 bases). The germline V gene has CDR1 SGHDT and CDR2 YYEEEE. Trimming took off 4 bases at V and 6 bases at J, with 8 bases between the two ends. This CDR3 comprises 11 residues. The CDR3 spells CASSEGFEQYF. CDR3 in DNA: TGTGCCAGCAGCGAGGGATTCGAGCAGTACTTC.

V is TRBV27 and J is TRBJ2-1; D perhaps matches TRBD2 (6 bases). There are 16 residues in the CDR3. Germline-derived CDR1 and CDR2 are MNHEY and SMNVEV (reference sequence). The germline V and J ends were trimmed by 0 bases and 7 bases, with 16 bases remaining between them. The CDR3 here is CASSLSLLAQGNEQFF. CDR3 coding DNA: TGTGCCAGCAGTTTATCTCTCCTAGCGCAAGGGAATGAGCAGTTCTTC.

This clone has at least ten counts. The V call is TRBV12-5, the J call TRBJ1-6, with D hard to call. The CDR3 covers 15 residues. The germline V gene has CDR1 LGHNT and CDR2 FRNRAP. Deletions cut 1 base from V and 0 bases from J, with 4 bases between. CDR3 coding DNA: TGTGCTAGTGGTTTGGGGAGCTCCTATAATTCACCCCTCCACTTT. This sequence encodes CASGLGSSYNSPLHF. Variable domain in full (rest from reference TRBV12-5 and TRBJ1-6): DARVTQTPRHKVTEMGQEVTMRCQPILGHNTVFWYRQTMMQGLELLAYFRNRAPLDDSGMPKDRFSAEMPDATLATLKIQPSEPRDSAVYFCASGLGSSYNSPLHFGNGTRLTVT.

The genes are TRBV5-1 and TRBJ1-4; possibly TRBD1 for D (6 bases). With 2 bases removed from V and 6 bases from J, the gap between germline ends came to 14 bases. Germline V gene lookup returns CDR1 SGHRS and CDR2 YFSETQ. The length of the CDR3 is 15 residues. The CDR3 loop reads CASSLSGTKDEKLFF. CDR3 sequence (DNA): TGCGCCAGCAGCTTATCCGGGACAAAGGATGAAAAACTGTTTTTT.

This sequence joins TRBV9 and TRBJ2-3; D perhaps matches TRBD2 (5 bases). Germline V CDR1 and CDR2: SGDLS, YYNGEE. Deletions cut 1 base from V and 4 bases from J, with 16 bases between. The CDR3 runs to 16 residues. CDR3 amino acids: CASSVHRSGGADTQYF. Written as DNA, the CDR3 is TGTGCCAGCAGCGTACATCGGAGCGGTGGTGCAGATACGCAGTATTTT.

J is TRBJ1-5 and V is TRBV2; D unresolved. The V and J ends lost 6 bases and 9 bases respectively, with 15 bases between them. CDR1 is SNHLY and CDR2 is FYNNEI in the germline V gene. The CDR3 spans 13 residues. The CDR3: CASRMQVEGPQHF. DNA for the CDR3: TGTGCCAGCAGGATGCAGGTTGAAGGGCCCCAGCATTTT.

The J gene is TRBJ1-1, the V gene TRBV25-1; perhaps TRBD1 as D (5 bases). V shed 4 bases and J shed 1 base, with 7 bases lying between them. The CDR3 totals 13 residues. Germline loops: CDR1 MGHDK, CDR2 SYGVNS. The CDR3 loop reads CASSGQPNTEAFF. The CDR3 DNA is TGTGCCAGCAGTGGACAGCCGAACACTGAAGCTTTCTTT.

The genes are TRBV5-1 and TRBJ2-2, with 9 bases fitting TRBD2. After removal of 1 base from V and 2 bases from J, the junction contained 6 bases not matched to a gene. This CDR3 region has 17 residues. Germline values: CDR1 SGHRS, CDR2 YFSETQ. CDR3 DNA: TGCGCCAGCAGCTTGCGGCTAGCGGGGATAAACACCGGGGAGCTGTTTTTT. Translating it yields CASSLRLAGINTGELFF.

V usage is TRBV7-2 and J usage is TRBJ2-5; 9 positions match TRBD1. V was pared by 5 bases and J by 4 bases, with 11 bases of the junction left unmatched. Germline CDR1 reads SGHTA; CDR2 reads FQGNSA. There are 16 residues in the CDR3. CDR3 nucleotide sequence: TGTGCCAGCAGCCCCTTTGGGACAGGGAACCCAGAGACCCAGTACTTC. Its translation: CASSPFGTGNPETQYF.

The chain couples TRBV4-1 to TRBJ1-2, with 8 bases identical to TRBD1. V shed 0 bases and J 8 bases; nucleotides not matched to a gene: 14. Germline-derived CDR1 and CDR2 are MGHRA and YSYEKL. The CDR3 runs 17 residues. The CDR3 here is CASSQDRGLQGARGYTF. The CDR3 DNA reads TGCGCCAGCAGCCAAGATCGGGGCTTGCAGGGGGCGCGGGGCTACACCTTC.

The chain couples TRBV5-8 to TRBJ2-3, with D maybe TRBD2 (6 bases). This CDR3 has 18 residues. V was trimmed by 1 base and J by 1 base, leaving 19 bases between them. The V gene's germline CDR1 is SGHTS and CDR2 YDEGEE. The CDR3 bases are TGTGCCAGCAGCTTGTCGCCTGGCGGGACCATTGGCACAGATACGCAGTATTTT. Amino acids: CASSLSPGGTIGTDTQYF.

The chain employs TRBV5-6 and TRBJ2-2, with TRBD2 matching over 10 bases. The CDR3 runs to 16 residues. Germline V gives CDR1 SGHDT, CDR2 YYEEEE. Losses at the gene ends were 5 bases for V and 1 base for J; bases not matched to a gene: 5. The CDR3 spells CASRIAGGLNTGELFF. CDR3 nucleotides: TGTGCCAGCAGAATAGCGGGGGGCTTGAACACCGGGGAGCTGTTTTTT.

V gene TRBV5-1 combines with J gene TRBJ2-5, with a tentative D call TRBD2 (6 bases). The germline V gene has CDR1 SGHRS and CDR2 YFSETQ. The CDR3 consists of 15 residues. V gave up 4 bases and J gave up 2 bases, with 15 bases separating them. The CDR3 DNA reads as TGCGCCAGCAGCCCAACCGGGAGCGCTCAAGAGACCCAGTACTTC. Protein product: CASSPTGSAQETQYF.

CDR3 coding DNA: TGCGCCAGCAGCCCATTACTTTCGGGACACCCCTCTGGAAACACCATATATTTT. The encoded protein is CASSPLLSGHPSGNTIYF. The chain joins TRBV5-1 to TRBJ1-3; D is perhaps TRBD1 (6 bases). Germline V gene data show CDR1 as SGHRS and CDR2 as YFSETQ. The CDR3 length is 18 residues. Between the trimmed V and J ends, which lost 4 bases and 0 bases, there was a span of 20 bases.

The V call is TRBV7-8, the J call TRBJ2-3; 13 positions match TRBD2. J gave up 4 bases and V 5 bases, and 6 bases lay outside the gene matches. CDR1 and CDR2 from the germline V gene are SGHVS and FQNEAQ. CDR3 length: 16 amino acids. Written as DNA, the CDR3 is TGTGCCAGCAGCGTAAGGACTAGCGGGGGAGCAGATACGCAGTATTTT. It codes for CASSVRTSGGADTQYF.

CDR3 protein: CASSDRENEKLFF. CDR3 sequence (DNA): TGTGCCAGCAGTGACCGAGAAAATGAAAAACTGTTTTTT. The gene calls are TRBV6-4 and TRBJ1-4; the D is unclear. The CDR3 runs 13 residues. Germline-derived CDR1 and CDR2 are MRHNA and SNTAGT. V lost 2 bases and J 5 bases, leaving 6 bases between the germline ends.

This clone turned up a few times. The genes are TRBV7-9 and TRBJ2-1, with a possible D match to TRBD2 (5 bases). Trimming left V 5 bases short and J 8 bases short, with 16 bases between. Germline CDR1 and CDR2: SEHNR and FQNEAQ (reference sequence). This CDR3 is 14 amino acids long. Here the CDR3 DNA reads TGTGCCAGCAGCCACCGGGATCCTCGCGATGAGCAGTTCTTC. Its protein is CASSHRDPRDEQFF. Complete variable domain (other parts from reference TRBV7-9 and TRBJ2-1): DTGVSQNPRHKITKRGQNVTFRCDPISEHNRLYWYRQTLGQGPEFLTYFQNEAQLEKSRLLSDRFSAERPKGSFSTLEIQRTEQGDSAMYLCASSHRDPRDEQFFGPGTRLTVL.

A note on this clone: Germline and junction disagree at one end, which may indicate a read error. The rearrangement uses TRBV7-7 and TRBJ2-2, with 7 positions matching TRBD1. From germline, CDR1 is SSHAT and CDR2 FNYEAQ (reference sequence). The CDR3 has 13 amino acids. The chain's CDR3 is CASSNDRAGELFF. As DNA, the CDR3 is TGTGCTAGCAGTAATGACAGGGCCGGGGAGCTGTTTTTT.

The rearrangement joins TRBV7-9 to TRBJ2-1, with TRBD2 matching over 11 bases. The CDR3 extends over 15 amino acids. Germline CDR1 is SEHNR and CDR2 is FQNEAQ (reference sequence). With 5 bases clipped from V and 6 bases from J, the junction kept 6 bases outside the gene matches. The CDR3 protein is CASSISGRASNEQFF. The DNA for the CDR3 is TGTGCCAGCAGCATTAGCGGGAGGGCCAGCAATGAGCAGTTCTTC.

This clone appeared once. V gene TRBV10-3 combines with J gene TRBJ2-1; 8 nucleotides line up with TRBD1. The CDR3 has 15 amino acids. V was clipped by 2 bases and J by 7 bases; unmatched bases: 7. The germline gives CDR1 ENHRY, CDR2 SYGVKD. CDR3 residues: CAISERQGALNEQFF. CDR3 bases: TGTGCCATCAGTGAGAGGCAGGGGGCTTTGAATGAGCAGTTCTTC.

This sequence joins TRBV30 and TRBJ2-7, with 11 bases matching TRBD2. In germline, CDR1 is GTSNPN, CDR2 SVGIG (reference sequence). The CDR3 contains 14 residues. Trimming took 4 bases from V and 5 from J; bases not matched to a gene: 7. The CDR3 here is CAWTPGLAVNEQYF. The CDR3 nucleotides read TGTGCCTGGACCCCGGGACTAGCGGTCAACGAGCAGTACTTC.